The TCR beta chain under discussion was sequenced for a study of blood T cell repertoires in COVID-19. Overall study: Both acute and convalescent COVID-19 samples were obtained from the United States, Italy and Spain.

Germline CDR1 is SGDLS and CDR2 is YYNGEE. With 4 bases removed from V and 1 base from J, the gap between germline ends came to 9 bases. The CDR3 is 15 residues long. Study processing details: Counts of nucleated cells, estimated from reference gene primer amplification, were obtained. The repertoire was sequenced with immunoSEQ multiplex PCR; TCRdb's copy has only in-frame clones and lacks some. V and J calls and clone size are as listed in that table; D and trimming were resolved from the DNA. This sample has some 150,000 clones, with around 84% found just once. Sequencing used peripheral blood. V usage is TRBV9 and J usage is TRBJ2-6, with a tentative D call TRBD2 (6 bases). The clonotype comes from a woman in her sixties or seventies with COVID-19, enrolled during active disease. The CDR3 DNA sequence: TGTGCCAGCAGCTATGGGGGGTCTGGGGCCAACGTCCTGACTTTC. This translates into CASSYGGSGANVLTF.